Listed below are T cell receptor beta chains from one sample, sequenced in a study of T cell repertoires in cytomegalovirus infection. MiXCR was run by TCRdb on the reads, yielding one entry per CDR3 protein. The sample holds 80,000 or so distinct CDR3 sequences, approximately 40% seen once. No cognate antigen is known for these TCRs. Source: CD8+ T cells from cultured PBMCs, taken from culture after CMV antigen stimulation. Receptors were obtained from a human donor in good health (CMV status not recorded). Some clones in this sample may be carry-over from other donors' samples. CDR3s include the opening cysteine and the closing phenylalanine or tryptophan. D genes are given only for firm matches. Size tells how often a clone was seen (once, few, many) or the class of an expanded clone, and some rows leave it out.

V gene	D gene	clone size	J gene	CDR3 DNA	CDR3 protein
TRBV11-2	-	few	TRBJ2-7	TGTGCCAGCAGCTTAACCCAATCCGGGTACTACGAGCAGTACTTC	CASSLTQSGYYEQYF
TRBV12-3/TRBV12-4	-	-	TRBJ1-3	TGTGCCAGCACCTTTGGGTTCTCTGGAAACACCATATATTTT	CASTFGFSGNTIYF
TRBV7-6	TRBD1	many	TRBJ2-7	TGTGCCAGCAGCTTAGCGGGACAGGGGGGCTACGAGCAGTACTTC	CASSLAGQGGYEQYF
TRBV12-3/TRBV12-4	TRBD2	-	TRBJ2-3	TGTGCCAGCACCGAGACTAGCGGATACACAGATACGCAGTATTTT	CASTETSGYTDTQYF
TRBV6-5	-	-	TRBJ1-6	TGTGCCAGCAATTACGGGTTGGCGGCTAATAATTCACCCCTCCACTTT	CASNYGLAANNSPLHF
TRBV7-2	-	many	TRBJ1-6	TGTGCCAGCAGCGACGGGGGGCCTTCACCCCTCCACTTT	CASSDGGPSPLHF
TRBV11-3	TRBD1	few	TRBJ1-1	TGTGCCAGCAGCTTAGATGGGGACAGGGGGGACACTGAAGCTTTCTTT	CASSLDGDRGDTEAFF
TRBV7-2	TRBD2	many	TRBJ2-1	TGTGCCAGCAGCCCGGCGGGGGGGCACTACAATGAGCAGTTCTTC	CASSPAGGHYNEQFF
TRBV27	TRBD1	few	TRBJ1-5	TGTGCCAGCAGGGGACAGGACTATCAGCCCCAGCATTTT	CASRGQDYQPQHF
TRBV12-3/TRBV12-4	TRBD1	few	TRBJ1-6	TGTGCCAGCAGTCTGGACAGGAACAGGAATTCACCCCTCCACTTT	CASSLDRNRNSPLHF
TRBV7-6	TRBD1	-	TRBJ2-1	TGTGCCAGCAGCAGACAGGGGGCTCTCGGATTGGAGGAGCAGTTCTTC	CASSRQGALGLEEQFF
TRBV20-1	TRBD2	-	TRBJ2-3	TGCAGTGGAGATAGCGGGGGGGCAGATACGCAGTATTTT	CSGDSGGADTQYF
TRBV14	-	-	TRBJ2-2	TGTGCCAGCAGCCACGCAGGGGTCCCCGGGGAGCTGTTTTTT	CASSHAGVPGELFF
TRBV12-5	-	-	TRBJ1-1	TGTGCTAGTGGCCTAAACACTGAAGCTTTCTTT	CASGLNTEAFF
TRBV7-8	TRBD1	few	TRBJ2-7	TGTGCCAGCAGCGTAGGACAGGGGAGGACCTACGAGCAGTACTTC	CASSVGQGRTYEQYF
TRBV20-1	TRBD1	-	TRBJ2-3	TGCAGTGCTACATCCGGGACAGGGACCACAGATACGCAGTATTTT	CSATSGTGTTDTQYF
TRBV11-2	TRBD1	once	TRBJ1-1	TGTGCCAGCAGCGTTGGCAGGGGGAAGATCAATAAAGCTTTCTTT	CASSVGRGKINKAFF
TRBV7-6	-	few	TRBJ1-1	TGTGCCAGCAGCTTATCCCCCGGAGTACCAGATGAAGCTTTCTTT	CASSLSPGVPDEAFF
TRBV19	TRBD1	-	TRBJ2-7	TGTGCCAGTATCGGGACAGGGGGGCACGAGCAGTACTTC	CASIGTGGHEQYF
TRBV19	-	-	TRBJ2-3	TGTGCCAGTAGTATTATCCTAGCGACAGATACGCAGTATTTT	CASSIILATDTQYF
TRBV7-2	TRBD1	-	TRBJ1-1	TGTGCCAGCAGCCACAACAGGGGGAAAGCTTTCTTT	CASSHNRGKAFF
TRBV7-2	-	many	TRBJ2-3	TGTGCCAGCAGCTACCGTCTTTTGACAGTCTTAGTCACAGATACGCAGTATTTT	CASSYRLLTVLVTDTQYF
TRBV7-6	TRBD1	few	TRBJ1-1	TGTGCCAGCAGCCTTTCCGGGACAGGGGAGGAGTTCAGCCCAGGAGCTTTCTTT	CASSLSGTGEEFSPGAFF
TRBV4-1	-	-	TRBJ1-3	TGCGCCAGCAGCCAAGATGCGGGAAACACCATATATTTT	CASSQDAGNTIYF
TRBV5-8	-	once	TRBJ1-1	TGTGCCAGCAGCTTGAGCGGTTGGACTGAAGCTTTCTTT	CASSLSGWTEAFF
TRBV29-1	TRBD1	-	TRBJ2-2	TGCAGCGTTGGACAGGGGGCGAGCGGGCTGTTTTTT	CSVGQGASGLFF
TRBV12-3/TRBV12-4	-	-	TRBJ2-5	TGTGCCAGCAGTTTTCACTCACAGGGTCGGGAGACCCAGTACTTC	CASSFHSQGRETQYF
TRBV7-6	-	few	TRBJ2-7	TGTGCCAGCAGCTCCAGCTCTCATTTCGAGCAGTACTTC	CASSSSSHFEQYF
TRBV7-8	-	many	TRBJ2-5	TGTGCCAGCAGCTTACTGGCAGGGGCTGGGGAAGAGACCCAGTACTTC	CASSLLAGAGEETQYF
TRBV20-1	-	-	TRBJ1-2	TGCAGTGCTAGGGTCAGGACAGACTATGGCTACACCTTC	CSARVRTDYGYTF
TRBV28	-	once	TRBJ1-1	TGTGCCAGCAGTCCCCCTCCGGCCAGAGCTACGGAAGCTTTCTTT	CASSPPPARATEAFF
TRBV7-4	-	-	TRBJ1-3	TGTGCCAGCAGTCCCCCGGGGGACTCTGGAAACACCATATATTTT	CASSPPGDSGNTIYF
TRBV6-1	-	-	TRBJ2-3	TGTGCCAGCTTCGGGGATTGGAATACGCAGTATTTT	CASFGDWNTQYF
TRBV6-8	TRBD2	-	TRBJ2-2	TGTGCCAGCAGCGGGGCGGGGCTAGCGGGGGCCTATAACACCGGGGAGCTGTTTTTT	CASSGAGLAGAYNTGELFF
TRBV6-2/TRBV6-3	TRBD2	-	TRBJ2-1	TGTGCCAGCAGGCCCCCAGAGCGGGGGGACATCAATGAGCAGTTCTTC	CASRPPERGDINEQFF
TRBV29-1	-	-	TRBJ1-1	TGCAGCGTTGAATCAGCCCTGAACACTGAAGCTTTCTTT	CSVESALNTEAFF
TRBV25-1	-	-	TRBJ2-4	TGTGCCAGCAGTGAACCCGGGGCCAAAAACATTCAGTACTTC	CASSEPGAKNIQYF
TRBV6-6	-	few	TRBJ1-6	TGTGCCAGCAGTCTACCAAGTCCAGGGACGCATTCACCCCTCCACTTT	CASSLPSPGTHSPLHF
TRBV11-2	-	once	TRBJ2-4	TGTGCCAGCAGCCCAGAGGCAGGACAAAACATTCAGTACTTC	CASSPEAGQNIQYF
TRBV12-3/TRBV12-4	-	few	TRBJ1-5	TGTGCCAGCAGTTTAAGGTCGGACAGAAACTATCAGCCCCAGCATTTT	CASSLRSDRNYQPQHF
TRBV19	-	-	TRBJ1-5	TGTGCCAGTAGTCTACGATGGGGGGTTGGTAATCAGCCCCAGCATTTT	CASSLRWGVGNQPQHF
TRBV9	TRBD2	-	TRBJ2-1	TGTGCCAGCAGCGTAGGCCCAGCGGGGGACTCCACCAATGAGCAGTTCTTC	CASSVGPAGDSTNEQFF
TRBV4-1	-	few	TRBJ2-3	TGCGCCAGCAGCCAAGATGACCACAGCGTTGTCAGAACGCAGTATTTT	CASSQDDHSVVRTQYF
TRBV9	-	-	TRBJ2-3	TGTGCCAGCAGCGCGGGACTTTTCACAGATACGCAGTATTTT	CASSAGLFTDTQYF
TRBV6-1	-	-	TRBJ1-1	TGTGCCAGCAGTGACCCCCTACGCGGGGGCCGGGCTAACACTGAAGCTTTCTTT	CASSDPLRGGRANTEAFF
TRBV12-3/TRBV12-4	TRBD1	few	TRBJ1-1	TGTGCCAGCAGTGTAATACAGGGGGGGAACACTGAAGCTTTCTTT	CASSVIQGGNTEAFF